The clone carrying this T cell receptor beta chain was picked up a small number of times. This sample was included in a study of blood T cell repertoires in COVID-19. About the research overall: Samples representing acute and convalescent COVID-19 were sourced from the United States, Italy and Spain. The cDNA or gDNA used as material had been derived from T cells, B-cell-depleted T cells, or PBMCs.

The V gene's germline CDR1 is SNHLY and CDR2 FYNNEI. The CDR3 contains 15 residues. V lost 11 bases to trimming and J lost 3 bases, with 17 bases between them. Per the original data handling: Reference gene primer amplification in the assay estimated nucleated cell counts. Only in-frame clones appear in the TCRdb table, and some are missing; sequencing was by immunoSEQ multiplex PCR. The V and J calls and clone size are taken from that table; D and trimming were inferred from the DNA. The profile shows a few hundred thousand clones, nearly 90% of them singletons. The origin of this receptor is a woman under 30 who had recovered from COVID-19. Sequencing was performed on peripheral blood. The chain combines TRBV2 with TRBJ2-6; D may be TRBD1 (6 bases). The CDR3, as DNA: TGTGCCGGACATCTGGGGGCTTATGGGGCCAACGTCCTGACTTTC. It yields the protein CAGHLGAYGANVLTF.